The rows below give T cell receptor beta chains drawn from one sample of a study of Graves' ophthalmopathy and Graves' hyperthyroidism. TCRdb fed the multiplex PCR reads into MiXCR, producing one record per CDR3 protein. The table shows about 380,000 distinct CDR3 sequences, with 15% occurring only once. Sequencing was carried out using peripheral blood. These receptors all stem from a young woman with stable Graves' hyperthyroidism. CDR3s include the opening cysteine and the closing phenylalanine or tryptophan. D genes are given only for firm matches. A clone size is listed for some rows: how often the clone was seen (once, few, many), or a class if it is expanded.

V	J	length	D	size	DNA	CDR3
TRBV6-2/TRBV6-3	TRBJ2-5	13	-	many	TGTGCCAGCACCCCGGGCCTTCAAGAGACCCAGTACTTC	CASTPGLQETQYF
TRBV10-3	TRBJ2-5	12	-	few	TGTGCCATTGGCGGAGGGGGCGAGACCCAGTACTTC	CAIGGGGETQYF
TRBV7-8	TRBJ2-7	16	TRBD2	many	TGTGCCAGCAGCTCACATAGGAGCGGGGGGGCGTACGAGCAGTACTTC	CASSSHRSGGAYEQYF
TRBV6-1	TRBJ1-6	9	-	many	TGTGCCACTGGAACACCCCTCCACTTT	CATGTPLHF
TRBV4-1	TRBJ2-7	15	-	few	TGCGCCAGCAGCCAAGATTTGGCCAGGATCTACGAGCAGTACTTC	CASSQDLARIYEQYF
TRBV6-1	TRBJ2-7	14	TRBD1	once	TGTGCCAGCAGGAGGGACAGATTCTCCTACGAGCAGTACTTC	CASRRDRFSYEQYF
TRBV20-1	TRBJ2-7	12	-	-	TGCAGTGCTTCCTATCCCCCCTACGAGCAGTACTTC	CSASYPPYEQYF
TRBV12-3/TRBV12-4	TRBJ1-2	11	-	many	TGTGCCAGCGTAGGGCTATATGGCTACACCTTC	CASVGLYGYTF
TRBV15	TRBJ1-1	15	-	many	TGTGCCACCAGCAGAGAGGGGGTCCCGGGGCCGGAAGCTTTCTTT	CATSREGVPGPEAFF
TRBV6-5	TRBJ1-1	12	-	many	TGTGCCAGCAGTTACCGAGGGGCTGAAGCTTTCTTT	CASSYRGAEAFF
TRBV19	TRBJ2-7	13	TRBD1	-	TGTGCCAGCTGGGGACAGGGGAAAAACGAGCAGTACTTC	CASWGQGKNEQYF
TRBV20-1	TRBJ1-1	13	TRBD1	few	TGCTCGATGACAGGGAGTGGGAACACTGAAGCTTTCTTT	CSMTGSGNTEAFF
TRBV27	TRBJ2-5	15	TRBD1	many	TGTGCCAGCAGTTTATACAGGGGCGGTCGAGAGACCCAGTACTTC	CASSLYRGGRETQYF
TRBV27	TRBJ1-5	12	-	many	TGTGCCAGCAGCCTGTTGGGTCAGCCCCAGCATTTT	CASSLLGQPQHF
TRBV6-1	TRBJ1-5	12	-	many	TGTGCCAGCAGCCGCCGGGATCCGCCCCAGCATTTT	CASSRRDPPQHF
TRBV28	TRBJ2-7	15	-	-	TGTGCCAGCAGTTTATCCTCCGGGACGTCCTACGAGCAGTACTTC	CASSLSSGTSYEQYF
TRBV12-5	TRBJ1-1	12	-	many	TGTGCTAGTGGTTCTTGGACTTTTGAAGCTTTCTTT	CASGSWTFEAFF
TRBV6-2/TRBV6-3	TRBJ2-5	15	TRBD2	many	TGTGCCAGCAGTTACCCTTTTCGGGGGGAAGAGACCCAGTACTTC	CASSYPFRGEETQYF